The 13 T cell receptor beta chains given below trace back to one sample, sequenced in a study of cytomegalovirus exposure and HLA in healthy donors. PCR amplification relied on 60 Vbeta primers (plus 13 Jbeta primers). The table came from immunoSEQ multiplex PCR; TCRdb's copy has only in-frame clones and leaves some out. The table lists approximately 170,000 clones, over 70% of them singletons, with roughly 7% in the top ten. The sequenced material came from PBMCs. The receptors were sampled from a woman in her 40s in good health and CMV-seropositive.

J is TRBJ1-4 and V is TRBV7-8; no firm D call. The CDR3 is 16 residues long. The V end lost 0 bases, the J end lost 5 bases, and 13 bases lay between the germline ends. Germline V gene data show CDR1 as SGHVS and CDR2 as FQNEAQ. CDR3 residues: CASSLAVGLPNEKLFF. The CDR3 DNA sequence: TGTGCCAGCAGCTTAGCGGTTGGACTCCCGAATGAAAAACTGTTTTTT.

The chain's CDR3 is CSAKGDIYNEQFF. CDR3 nucleotide sequence: TGCAGCGCGAAGGGGGACATATACAATGAGCAGTTCTTC. This chain connects TRBV29-1 to TRBJ2-1; tentatively, D is TRBD1 (6 bases). Germline CDR1 and CDR2: SQVTM and ANQGSEA. This CDR3 contains 13 residues. V was pared by 7 bases and J by 4 bases, with 14 bases between.

The gene calls are TRBV29-1 and TRBJ1-2; 9 bases align to TRBD1. The germline V gene encodes CDR1 SQVTM and CDR2 ANQGSEA. The CDR3 spans 13 residues. V gave up 6 bases and J gave up 2 bases; unmatched junction bases: 4. The CDR3 here is CSVLTGGNYGYTF. The CDR3 nucleotides read TGCAGCGTGTTGACAGGGGGAAACTATGGCTACACCTTC. The whole variable domain, remainder taken from reference TRBV29-1 and TRBJ1-2, is SAVISQKPSRDICQRGTSLTIQCQVDSQVTMMFWYRQQPGQSLTLIATANQGSEATYESGFVIDKFPISRPNLTFSTLTVSNMSPEDSSIYLCSVLTGGNYGYTFGSGTRLTVV.

The chain has TRBV6-1 and TRBJ1-2; maybe TRBD1 (6 bases). V lost 6 bases to trimming and J lost 8 bases, with 7 bases between them. The CDR3 totals 10 residues. Germline V gives CDR1 MNHNS, CDR2 SASEGT. CDR3 sequence: CASRQGGYTF. The CDR3 DNA follows: TGTGCCAGCAGACAGGGAGGCTACACCTTC.

The chain combines TRBV5-1 with TRBJ2-7; D unclear. Germline V gives CDR1 SGHRS, CDR2 YFSETQ. The germline V and J ends were trimmed by 0 bases and 5 bases, with 12 bases remaining between them. The CDR3 totals 14 residues. The CDR3 DNA is TGCGCCAGCAGCTTGGATACGGTGTTCAACGAGCAGTACTTC. Protein: CASSLDTVFNEQYF.

This clone was recorded a few times. The chain links TRBV7-2 to TRBJ2-7, with 9 bases identical to TRBD2. There are 15 residues in the CDR3. Germline CDR1 is SGHTA and CDR2 is FQGNSA. The junction had 7 bases not matched to a gene; V was cut back by 5 bases and J by 2 bases. The CDR3: CASSKQRGETYEQYF. The CDR3 DNA sequence: TGTGCCAGCAGCAAACAGCGGGGGGAAACCTACGAGCAGTACTTC. Using reference TRBV7-2 and TRBJ2-7 for the parts outside the CDR3, the full variable domain is GAGVSQSPSNKVTEKGKDVELRCDPISGHTALYWYRQSLGQGLEFLIYFQGNSAPDKSGLPSDRFSAERTGGSVSTLTIQRTQQEDSAVYLCASSKQRGETYEQYFGPGTRLTVT.

The table lists this clone with a count of one. The chain recombines TRBV7-9 with TRBJ2-2, with 8 nucleotides matching TRBD1. Per germline, CDR1 SEHNR and CDR2 FQNEAQ (reference sequence). This CDR3 has 18 residues. The ends lost 5 bases at V and 5 bases at J; junction bases unmatched: 16. CDR3 sequence: CASSPRGPGGPGTGELFF. As DNA, the CDR3 is TGTGCCAGCAGCCCTCGGGGACCAGGGGGCCCGGGGACCGGGGAGCTGTTTTTT.

The V gene is TRBV30, the J gene TRBJ2-3; no firm D call. CDR1 and CDR2 (germline): GTSNPN, SVGIG (reference sequence). The CDR3 extends over 14 amino acids. V shed 4 bases and J shed 0 bases, with 11 bases lying between them. CDR3 coding DNA: TGTGCCTGGAATCTGCGTACTAGCACAGATACGCAGTATTTT. This translates into CAWNLRTSTDTQYF.

This sequence joins TRBV30 and TRBJ2-7, with a tentative D call TRBD2 (6 bases). CDR3 length: 12 residues. The germline gives CDR1 GTSNPN, CDR2 SVGIG (reference sequence). The germline V and J ends were trimmed by 2 bases and 5 bases, with 10 bases remaining between them. The CDR3 DNA reads as TGTGCCTGGAGTCATGGAGGGAACGAGCAGTACTTC. Amino acids: CAWSHGGNEQYF. Together with reference TRBV30 and TRBJ2-7, the CDR3 gives the full variable domain: SQTIHQWPATLVQPVGSPLSLECTVEGTSNPNLYWYRQAAGRGLQLLFYSVGIGQISSEVPQNLSASRPQDRQFILSSKKLLLSDSGFYLCAWSHGGNEQYFGPGTRLTVT.

This clone was seen a few times. The chain has TRBV10-3 and TRBJ1-1; the D gene is possibly TRBD1 (6 bases). The CDR3 is 14 amino acids. V lost 6 bases and J lost 1, with 12 bases in between. Germline CDR1 and CDR2: ENHRY and SYGVKD. CDR3 sequence reads: CAIRTGTKNTEAFF. In DNA, the CDR3 is TGTGCCATCAGGACCGGGACAAAGAACACTGAAGCTTTCTTT.

The CDR3 nucleotides read TGTGCCAGCAGCTCTGGGACTCTCTCCCCTATATATGGCTACACCTTC. The encoded protein is CASSSGTLSPIYGYTF. The chain recombines TRBV5-6 with TRBJ1-2; the D gene is possibly TRBD1 (5 bases). Germline V lookup: CDR1 SGHDT, CDR2 YYEEEE. The CDR3 has 16 residues. Trimming took 3 bases from V and 5 from J, leaving 20 bases between them. The full variable domain, rest sourced from reference TRBV5-6 and TRBJ1-2, is DAGVTQSPTHLIKTRGQQVTLRCSPKSGHDTVSWYQQALGQGPQFIFQYYEEEERQRGNFPDRFSGHQFPNYSSELNVNALLLGDSALYLCASSSGTLSPIYGYTFGSGTRLTVV.

The chain has TRBV4-1 and TRBJ2-1; 13 positions agree with TRBD2. The germline V gene encodes CDR1 MGHRA and CDR2 YSYEKL. This CDR3 contains 19 residues. Trimming cost V 4 bases and J 2 bases; bases outside gene matches: 11. CDR3 nucleotide sequence: TGCGCCAGCAGCCCGCGATCCCCGACTAGCGGGGGGCCCTACAATGAGCAGTTCTTC. Translated, it gives CASSPRSPTSGGPYNEQFF.

This clone was found a few times. This chain links TRBV5-4 with TRBJ1-1; weak D call: TRBD1 (6 bases). This CDR3 comprises 12 residues. The germline CDR1 and CDR2 sequences are SGHNT and YYREEE (reference sequence). Trimming pared 4 bases from V and 10 bases from J, leaving 14 bases between. In DNA, the CDR3 is TGTGCCAGCAGCACCCGGGGACAAGGAGCTTTCTTT. This translates into CASSTRGQGAFF.